This is a list of T cell receptor beta chains from one sample in a study of shared clonotypes between healthy human individuals. Sequenced by immunoSEQ multiplex PCR; TCRdb stores in-frame clones only, minus some. The sample has 1 million to 1.3 million clones, around 82% seen once. Material for sequencing was memory CD4+ T cells from PBMCs. These receptors all come from a man younger than 35 in good health. Some clones in this sample may be carry-over from other donors' samples. The CDR3 runs from the conserved cysteine through the conserved F or W. A D gene is named only where the DNA matches it firmly. Size values are once, few and many counts, or a class for expanded clones, and some rows have none.

TRBJ1-2 | NA | TRBD1 | TRBV19 | CASIPRDRGHSHTF | TGTGCCAGTATCCCCCGGGACAGGGGGCATTCGCACACCTTC
TRBJ2-1 | NA | TRBD1 | TRBV27 | CASSRTGSYNEQFF | TGTGCCAGCAGTCGGACAGGGTCCTACAATGAGCAGTTCTTC
TRBJ2-7 | few | NA | TRBV7-2 | CASSPSGHSSYEQYF | TGTGCCAGCAGCCCGAGCGGGCACAGCTCCTACGAGCAGTACTTC
TRBJ2-1 | NA | TRBD2 | TRBV5-1 | CASSLGTRDNEQFF | TGCGCCAGCAGCCTTGGGACTAGGGACAATGAGCAGTTCTTC
TRBJ2-2 | NA | NA | TRBV11-2 | CASGGELFF | TGTGCCAGCGGGGGGGAGCTGTTTTTT
TRBJ2-7 | NA | TRBD1 | TRBV12-5 | CARSGLRLLEGQVDEEQYF | TGTGCTAGGAGTGGTTTGAGGCTATTAGAAGGACAGGTCGATGAGGAGCAGTACTTC
TRBJ2-5 | NA | TRBD1 | TRBV7-2 | CASSFGQGQETQYF | TGTGCCAGCAGCTTCGGACAGGGCCAAGAGACCCAGTACTTC
TRBJ2-1 | NA | TRBD2 | TRBV7-9 | CASSLPFRLAVGNEQFF | TGTGCCAGCAGCTTACCCTTTAGACTAGCGGTAGGTAATGAGCAGTTCTTC
TRBJ1-2 | few | NA | TRBV9 | CASSLDNSYGYTF | TGTGCCAGCAGCCTAGACAACTCCTATGGCTACACCTTC
TRBJ2-2 | once | NA | TRBV2 | CASSGGFTGELFF | TGTGCCAGCAGTGGAGGATTCACCGGGGAGCTGTTTTTT
TRBJ1-5 | NA | NA | TRBV16 | CASSHIYNQPQHF | TGTGCCAGCAGCCATATTTACAATCAGCCCCAGCATTTT